This T cell receptor (beta chain) came from a study of blood T cell repertoires in COVID-19 (TCRdb year 2020). About the study as a whole: Samples covering the acute and convalescent phases of COVID-19 were provided by collaborators in the United States, Italy and Spain. The prospective study material was composed of cDNA or gDNA derived from T cells, B-cell-depleted T cells, or PBMCs. Deeply sampled blood TCRbeta repertoires from subjects exposed to, actively infected with, or recovered from COVID-19 were included in the dataset. The repertoires were released in a freely available public database meant as a resource for research on the immune response to SARS-CoV-2. Samples came from the ongoing ImmuneRACE study (first 160 participants) plus 1,254 subjects from 6 global collaborators. Nearly every sample came with metadata listing a de-identified subject ID, COVID-19 status, age in years and sex. HLA class I and class II types, where available, came from metadata supplied by the sample provider rather than from assay-based typing.

One collaborating source in Seattle enrolled patients while the patients were actively infected and followed the patients over time throughout the course of disease. Collaborating institutions collected whole blood in K2EDTA tubes following their own protocols. For TCRbeta analysis, collaborators shipped samples in one of three forms: frozen whole blood, isolated PBMCs, or DNA extracted from either of those sample types. TCRbeta CDR3 regions were amplified from genomic DNA by means of the immunoSEQ Assay, a bias-controlled multiplex PCR. As for the authors' bioinformatics: The number of nucleated cells in each sample was estimated from the amplification of reference gene primers within the assay. Sequence reads were collapsed and filtered to measure the absolute abundance of every unique TCRbeta CDR3 rearrangement. For each sample, productive Simpson clonality was calculated as the square root of Simpson's diversity index over productive rearrangements. This is the immuneACCESS table as TCRdb keeps it, with only in-frame sequences that have V and J called. A part of the clones is gone; compared with another copy, unresolved V genes explain less than half, and the rest is unexplained. Clonal size and the V and J genes are those of that table, whereas D and trimming came from the DNA. Counted in this sample were roughly 200,000 clones; about 88% of them appeared once. 15% to 20% of the sample is in the top ten clones.

The research as a whole found: The amount of clinical and demographic metadata varied by source and participant and was provided uncurated.

Comment on this clone: Its binding antigen is unknown. Within one base of it there is no much larger clone, and no base qualities were kept.

The CDR3 starts with the cysteine, ends with the phenylalanine, and has 16 residues. The kept DNA is CDR3 alone, 48 bases in frame from the first base. V drops 0 bases and J drops 3 bases, leaving 15 bases in between. The specimen sequenced was peripheral blood. The TCR sequence derives from a middle-aged man with COVID-19, enrolled during active disease. The chain is made from TRBV23-1 and TRBJ2-7; a weak D assignment points to TRBD2 (5 bases agree). TRBV23-1 is an open reading frame whose function is uncertain. The DNA is as follows: TGCGCCAGCAGTCAATCTGGTGGTAGCGCCGACTACGAGCAGTACTTC. This gives the protein CASSQSGGSADYEQYF.